The 12 T cell receptor beta chains listed next were all sequenced from one sample in a study of T-cell memory formation after mild COVID-19. TCRdb analysed the 5' RACE reads with MiXCR anew, one entry per CDR3 protein. The profile shows about half a million distinct CDR3 sequences, 18% of them singletons. The sample was PBMCs or a T cell subset sorted from them (not recorded which). These receptors were taken from an adult woman who had mild COVID-19 (a few samples of this study predate the infection). Cell type and time point are not known.

The rearrangement links TRBV6-1 to TRBJ2-3, with TRBD2 identical over 10 bases. The germline V gene encodes CDR1 MNHNS and CDR2 SASEGT. CDR3 size: 17 residues. Germline trimming cut 2 bases from V and 4 bases from J; bases unmatched to any gene: 9. The CDR3 region is CASSESRLAGAADTQYF. The CDR3 bases are TGTGCCAGCAGTGAAAGTCGGCTAGCGGGGGCAGCAGATACGCAGTATTTT.

This clonotype appeared many times. V usage is TRBV5-4 and J usage is TRBJ2-3; 13 bases match TRBD2. V dropped 1 base and J dropped 3; count of bases not matched to a gene: 2. Germline CDR1 and CDR2: SGHNT and YYREEE (reference sequence). The CDR3 is made up of 16 amino acids. CDR3 loop: CASSLKLAGGTDTQYF. DNA for the CDR3: TGTGCCAGCAGCTTGAAACTAGCGGGGGGGACAGATACGCAGTATTTT.

This chain uses TRBV5-1 with TRBJ2-1; D unresolved. V lost 5 bases and J lost 4, with 7 bases in between. The CDR3 runs to 12 residues. Germline V lookup: CDR1 SGHRS, CDR2 YFSETQ. Here the CDR3 DNA reads TGCGCCAGCAGGTGGGGTTACAATGAGCAGTTCTTC. It yields the protein CASRWGYNEQFF.

This clonotype was picked up a small number of times. The CDR3 nucleotides read TGTGCCAGCAGTGACACAGGGGGCGCAGGTGAAAAACTGTTTTTT. Translating gives CASSDTGGAGEKLFF. The rearrangement uses TRBV12-3 or TRBV12-4 and TRBJ1-4; 9 positions match TRBD1. Losses at the gene ends were 5 bases for V and 7 bases for J; bases not matched to a gene: 8. The length of the CDR3 is 15 residues.

V and J are TRBV7-3 and TRBJ2-2, with TRBD1 as a possible D gene (5 bases). Germline assignment: CDR1 SGHTA and CDR2 FQGTGA. Between the trimmed V and J ends, which lost 3 bases and 8 bases, there was a span of 25 bases. The CDR3 consists of 18 residues. Here the CDR3 DNA reads TGTGCCAGCAGCTTGGGTCCCAGGGAAAGTTTGAATTCGGGGGAGCTGTTTTTT. Its protein product is CASSLGPRESLNSGELFF.

This clonotype has more than one count but fewer than ten. The chain carries TRBV30 and TRBJ1-5, with unresolved D. This CDR3 contains 13 residues. Germline assignment: CDR1 GTSNPN and CDR2 SVGIG (reference sequence). V lost 1 base and J lost 7, with 11 bases in between. The chain's CDR3 is CAWSDSDQQPQHF. The CDR3 DNA reads as TGTGCCTGGAGTGATTCTGACCAGCAGCCCCAGCATTTT.

There are a few counts of this clonotype. The rearrangement uses TRBV24-1 and TRBJ2-1; no definite D call. CDR3 size: 15 residues. Germline CDR1 is KGHDR and CDR2 is SFDVKD. V was pared by 4 bases and J by 0 bases, with 9 bases between. In DNA form, the CDR3 reads TGTGCCACCAGTGACATTGAACGCTCCTACAATGAGCAGTTCTTC. Protein: CATSDIERSYNEQFF.

This clonotype was observed a handful of times. The rearrangement links TRBV12-3 or TRBV12-4 to TRBJ1-5, with 8 bases matching TRBD1. V was pared by 5 bases and J by 3 bases, with 9 bases of the junction left unmatched. CDR3 length: 16 residues. The CDR3 spells CASSMTGTGPNQPQHF. The CDR3 DNA is TGTGCCAGCAGTATGACCGGGACAGGCCCCAATCAGCCCCAGCATTTT.

CDR3 DNA sequence: TGCGCCAGCAGCCAAGATCAGGGGGGAGGGTACAATGAGCAGTTCTTC. This translates into CASSQDQGGGYNEQFF. The J gene is TRBJ2-1, the V gene TRBV4-3; D may match TRBD1 or TRBD2 (7 bases each). CDR3 length: 16 amino acids. Germline CDR1 is LGHNA and CDR2 is YSLEER. V was trimmed by 0 bases and J by 4 bases, leaving 13 bases between them.

This clonotype occurred a few times. The chain uses TRBV5-4 and TRBJ2-1; D possibly matches TRBD1 or TRBD2 (5 bases each). The CDR3 spans 16 residues. V was pared by 4 bases and J by 0 bases, with 14 bases between. Germline V gives CDR1 SGHNT, CDR2 YYREEE (reference sequence). CDR3 sequence reads: CASSRKDGGSYNEQFF. The CDR3 DNA follows: TGTGCCAGCAGCCGCAAAGATGGGGGCTCCTACAATGAGCAGTTCTTC.

V and J are TRBV7-2 and TRBJ2-1, with 12 bases that match TRBD2. CDR1 is SGHTA and CDR2 is FQGNSA in the germline V gene. The trim removed 3 bases at V and 6 bases at J, leaving 3 bases unmatched. The CDR3 contains 15 residues. The CDR3 sequence is CASSFWTSGTNEQFF. In DNA form, the CDR3 reads TGTGCCAGCAGCTTCTGGACTAGCGGGACCAATGAGCAGTTCTTC.

The chain employs TRBV5-5 and TRBJ2-3; TRBD2 matches 7 bases. Trimming cost V 6 bases and J 6 bases; bases outside gene matches: 10. Germline V gene lookup returns CDR1 SGHKS and CDR2 YYEKEE (reference sequence). The CDR3 extends over 14 amino acids. DNA of the CDR3: TGTGCCAGCAACGGCGGGGGTGCCTTCGATACGCAGTATTTT. This codes for CASNGGGAFDTQYF.